The 15 T cell receptor beta chains below come from one sample, sequenced in a study of blood T cell repertoires in COVID-19. Using immunoSEQ multiplex PCR, the repertoire was profiled, and TCRdb retains in-frame clones only, with some absent. The profile shows 65,000 to 100,000 clones, approximately 90% of them singletons. Sequencing was done on a sample of peripheral blood. All receptors derive from a man aged 45-65 years with acute or convalescent COVID-19.

The rearrangement joins TRBV18 to TRBJ1-5; D is unresolved. The CDR3 loop spans 13 amino acids. The germline V and J ends were trimmed by 3 bases and 4 bases, with 7 bases remaining between them. CDR1 is KGHSH, CDR2 LQKENI, per germline. CDR3 in amino acids: CASSPGLNQPQHF. CDR3 DNA sequence: TGTGCCAGCTCACCGGGCCTTAATCAGCCCCAGCATTTT.

This sequence joins TRBV4-1 and TRBJ1-2; no clear D gene. V lost 0 bases and J 3 bases, leaving 14 bases between the germline ends. From germline, CDR1 is MGHRA and CDR2 YSYEKL. The CDR3 runs to 16 residues. CDR3 sequence (DNA): TGCGCCAGCAGCCAAGAATTGGCAGAATCTCACTATGGCTACACCTTC. As protein: CASSQELAESHYGYTF.

V is TRBV7-9 and J is TRBJ2-3, with 10 bases that match TRBD2. V lost 0 bases and J lost 4; bases outside the gene matches: 10. This CDR3 comprises 18 residues. Looked up from germline, CDR1 is SEHNR and CDR2 is FQNEAQ (reference sequence). This CDR3 is CASSLARASGGRPDTQYF. CDR3 nucleotide sequence: TGTGCCAGCAGCTTAGCCAGGGCTAGCGGGGGCCGGCCAGATACGCAGTATTTT.

Concerning this clone itself: In the same sample, other DNA sequences code for this CDR3. The chain links TRBV10-3 to TRBJ1-1, with a tentative D call TRBD1 (6 bases). This CDR3 contains 11 residues. Trimming removed 10 bases at V and 1 base at J, with 7 bases between. The germline gives CDR1 ENHRY, CDR2 SYGVKD. The CDR3 DNA reads as TGTGCCACACAGGGGAACACTGAAGCTTTCTTT. Translation gives CATQGNTEAFF.

The V gene is TRBV28, the J gene TRBJ2-5; D gene uncertain. Trimming stripped 3 bases from V and 5 bases from J, with 13 bases between. The germline V gene encodes CDR1 MDHEN and CDR2 SYDVKM. This CDR3 has 14 amino acids. This chain's CDR3 is CASSFQWVGETQYF. DNA of the CDR3: TGTGCCAGCAGTTTCCAATGGGTGGGCGAGACCCAGTACTTC. Looking up the rest from reference TRBV28 and TRBJ2-5 gives the full variable domain: DVKVTQSSRYLVKRTGEKVFLECVQDMDHENMFWYRQDPGLGLRLIYFSYDVKMKEKGDIPEGYSVSREKKERFSLILESASTNQTSMYLCASSFQWVGETQYFGPGTRLLVL.

The V and J genes are TRBV7-9 and TRBJ2-7; 12 positions agree with TRBD1. The CDR3 sequence is 19 residues long. Germline CDR1 and CDR2: SEHNR and FQNEAQ (reference sequence). V shed 5 bases and J 3 bases; nucleotides not matched to a gene: 17. CDR3 amino acids: CASSPLVGSGTGGYYEQYF. In DNA form, the CDR3 reads TGTGCCAGCAGCCCCCTCGTCGGATCCGGGACAGGGGGCTACTACGAGCAGTACTTC.

This chain uses TRBV7-9 with TRBJ1-5; D unclear. The CDR3 extends over 13 amino acids. CDR1 is SEHNR, CDR2 FQNEAQ, per germline (reference sequence). Trimming removed 5 bases at V and 7 bases at J, with 12 bases between. The CDR3 protein is CASSLNLIQPQHF. CDR3 nucleotides: TGTGCCAGCAGCCTAAATTTGATACAGCCCCAGCATTTT.

The V and J genes are TRBV7-9 and TRBJ1-6, with D possibly TRBD1 on 5 matching bases. Trimming took 5 bases from V and 7 from J, leaving 9 bases between them. CDR1 and CDR2 (germline): SEHNR, FQNEAQ (reference sequence). This CDR3 comprises 13 residues. This CDR3 reads CASSESGNSPLHF. CDR3 sequence (DNA): TGTGCCAGCAGCGAATCAGGGAATTCACCCCTCCACTTT.

This clone has only a few counts. The genes are TRBV15 and TRBJ2-5, with 7 bases that match TRBD2. CDR3 length: 12 residues. Germline V lookup: CDR1 LNHNV, CDR2 YYDKDF (reference sequence). V dropped 4 bases and J dropped 5; count of bases not matched to a gene: 1. The CDR3 DNA follows: TGTGCCACCAGCAAGGGAGGGGAGACCCAGTACTTC. Protein product: CATSKGGETQYF.

The table lists this clone with a few counts. This chain joins TRBV27 and TRBJ1-6, with TRBD1 matching over 7 bases. Germline loops: CDR1 MNHEY, CDR2 SMNVEV (reference sequence). The CDR3 length is 15 residues. With V trimmed by 6 bases and J by 9 bases, 11 bases remained unmatched. The CDR3 spells CASRPFTGAGSPLHF. CDR3 sequence (DNA): TGTGCCAGCAGGCCATTCACAGGGGCTGGTTCACCCCTCCACTTT.

This sequence joins TRBV5-6 and TRBJ1-3; TRBD1 aligns across 7 bases. Per germline, CDR1 SGHDT and CDR2 YYEEEE. The CDR3 runs 15 residues. The trim removed 5 bases at V and 2 bases at J, leaving 7 bases unmatched. The CDR3 sequence: CASSFTGVAGNTIYF. Here the CDR3 DNA reads TGTGCCAGCAGTTTTACAGGGGTTGCTGGAAACACCATATATTTT.

This rearrangement joins TRBV19 to TRBJ1-1; TRBD1 agrees at 8 bases. CDR3 length equals 15 residues. Germline V gives CDR1 LNHDA, CDR2 SQIVND (reference sequence). The J segment lost 4 bases and the V segment lost 6 bases, leaving 10 bases of the junction unmatched. The CDR3 DNA follows: TGTGCCAGTAGAACGCAGGGGGCGCATGTCACTGAAGCTTTCTTT. This gives the protein CASRTQGAHVTEAFF.

For the CDR3, the DNA is TGTGCCAGCAGTGACCAGGGGAATCGGGGCTACACCTTC. Translated: CASSDQGNRGYTF. V usage is TRBV6-1 and J usage is TRBJ1-2; D may be TRBD1 (6 bases). Trimming removed 3 bases at V and 8 bases at J, with 13 bases between. The CDR3 is 13 residues long. Germline lookup yields CDR1 MNHNS and CDR2 SASEGT.

This chain joins TRBV15 and TRBJ1-2; 10 bases line up with TRBD1. The V gene's germline CDR1 is LNHNV and CDR2 YYDKDF (reference sequence). V was pared by 5 bases and J by 4 bases, with 4 bases of the junction left unmatched. The CDR3 covers 14 residues. The CDR3 DNA sequence: TGTGCCACCAGCGACAGGGACAGGGGCTATGGCTACACCTTC. Amino acid sequence: CATSDRDRGYGYTF.

The rearrangement links TRBV12-5 to TRBJ1-5; maybe TRBD1 (5 bases). The V gene's germline CDR1 is LGHNT and CDR2 FRNRAP. Deletions cut 3 bases from V and 3 bases from J, with 12 bases between. This CDR3 is 15 amino acids long. In DNA form, the CDR3 reads TGTGCTAGTGGTTTATGGGGGGTGTTCAATCAGCCCCAGCATTTT. Protein product: CASGLWGVFNQPQHF.